These 19 T cell receptor beta chains came from one sample sequenced in a study of T-cell memory formation after mild COVID-19. One entry per CDR3 protein, called by TCRdb with MiXCR from the 5' RACE reads. The data show fewer than 350,000 distinct CDR3 sequences, 15% to 20% seen once. Sequenced: PBMCs or a T cell subset sorted from them (not recorded which). Receptors originate from a man between 18 and 29 years old who had mild COVID-19 (a few samples of this study predate the infection). Cell type and time point are not known.

DNA for the CDR3: TGTGCCAGCGGTGGGGCGGGGGCAGGGACTGAAGCTTTCTTT. It is translated as CASGGAGAGTEAFF. V gene TRBV2 combines with J gene TRBJ1-1; D perhaps matches TRBD1 (6 bases). The V end lost 8 bases, the J end lost 5 bases, and 18 bases lay between the germline ends. CDR3 length: 14 amino acids. Per germline, CDR1 SNHLY and CDR2 FYNNEI.

This clonotype was counted at least ten times. The V call is TRBV4-2, the J call TRBJ2-1, with 13 bases that match TRBD2. This CDR3 has 19 residues. V was pared by 0 bases and J by 8 bases, with 13 bases of the junction left unmatched. Germline V gives CDR1 LGHNA, CDR2 YNFKEQ. The CDR3 here is CASSQDPHRTSGGWDEQFF. In DNA form, the CDR3 reads TGTGCCAGCAGCCAAGACCCGCACAGGACTAGCGGGGGTTGGGATGAGCAGTTCTTC.

The chain carries TRBV20-1 and TRBJ2-7; 8 positions agree with TRBD2. The CDR3 is 14 amino acids. V trimming: 5 bases; J trimming: 4 bases; junction bases outside the gene matches: 10. The germline V gene has CDR1 DFQATT and CDR2 SNEGSKA (reference sequence). The CDR3, as DNA: TGCAGTGCTCGGTTAGCGGGGAAGGAGTACGAGCAGTACTTC. It specifies CSARLAGKEYEQYF.

This clonotype was found many times. This chain links TRBV4-3 with TRBJ1-5; 10 bases match TRBD1. V was clipped by 3 bases and J by 1 base; unmatched bases: 0. Germline loops: CDR1 LGHNA, CDR2 YSLEER. This CDR3 is built from 15 residues. CDR3 sequence reads: CASSQGQGSNQPQHF. As DNA, the CDR3 is TGCGCCAGCAGCCAGGGACAGGGGAGCAATCAGCCCCAGCATTTT.

The rearrangement links TRBV7-3 to TRBJ1-4; D is ambiguous. Trimming took 1 base from V and 1 from J, leaving 7 bases between them. CDR3 length: 15 amino acids. Germline V gives CDR1 SGHTA, CDR2 FQGTGA. As DNA, the CDR3 is TGTGCCAGCAGCTTAAATGCCGGAACTAATGAAAAACTGTTTTTT. Its protein is CASSLNAGTNEKLFF. The variable domain in full, with the rest retrieved from reference TRBV7-3 and TRBJ1-4, is GAGVSQTPSNKVTEKGKYVELRCDPISGHTALYWYRQSLGQGPEFLIYFQGTGAADDSGLPNDRFFAVRPEGSVSTLKIQRTERGDSAVYLCASSLNAGTNEKLFFGSGTQLSVL.

V gene TRBV2 combines with J gene TRBJ1-1, with D possibly matching TRBD1 (5 bases). V lost 5 bases and J lost 5, with 15 bases in between. The germline V gene has CDR1 SNHLY and CDR2 FYNNEI. The CDR3 consists of 14 residues. CDR3 in amino acids: CASSYQGRATEAFF. The CDR3 DNA reads as TGTGCCAGCAGTTACCAGGGCAGGGCGACTGAAGCTTTCTTT.

The V gene is TRBV2, the J gene TRBJ2-7, with D possibly being TRBD1 or TRBD2 (6 bases each). The ends were cut back, 7 bases at V and 2 bases at J, with 12 bases in the middle. Germline V gene lookup returns CDR1 SNHLY and CDR2 FYNNEI. The CDR3 runs to 13 residues. DNA for the CDR3: TGTGCCAGCAACCAGGGGAGGACCTACGAGCAGTACTTC. This gives the protein CASNQGRTYEQYF.

The rearrangement uses TRBV5-1 and TRBJ2-1, with 8 bases fitting TRBD2. With 5 bases clipped from V and 9 bases from J, the junction kept 7 bases outside the gene matches. Per the germline V gene, CDR1 is SGHRS and CDR2 is YFSETQ. CDR3 length equals 13 residues. For the CDR3, the DNA is TGCGCCAGCAGTCCGGGGGGGCAGGGTGAGCAGTTCTTC. Its translation: CASSPGGQGEQFF. Looking up the rest from reference TRBV5-1 and TRBJ2-1 gives the full variable domain: KAGVTQTPRYLIKTRGQQVTLSCSPISGHRSVSWYQQTPGQGLQFLFEYFSETQRNKGNFPGRFSGRQFSNSRSEMNVSTLELGDSALYLCASSPGGQGEQFFGPGTRLTVL.

This sequence joins TRBV12-3 or TRBV12-4 and TRBJ1-1; TRBD1 aligns across 9 bases. The CDR3 sequence is 16 residues long. The J segment lost 7 bases and the V segment lost 6 bases, leaving 15 bases of the junction unmatched. CDR3 protein: CASSHPGQGSGSEAFF. The CDR3, as DNA: TGTGCCAGCAGCCACCCGGGACAGGGAAGCGGGAGTGAAGCTTTCTTT.

In its sample, this clonotype was seen a few times. The genes are TRBV20-1 and TRBJ2-1, with 7 bases aligning to TRBD2. Looked up from germline, CDR1 is DFQATT and CDR2 is SNEGSKA (reference sequence). J was trimmed by 8 bases and V by 6 bases; bases with no gene match: 10. This CDR3 has 13 residues. The DNA of the CDR3 is TGCAGTGCCGGGAGGACGGTCAGGGATGAGCAGTTCTTC. Its translation is CSAGRTVRDEQFF.

This clonotype has a handful of counts. V is TRBV5-1 and J is TRBJ2-2; no reliable D call. The CDR3 totals 16 residues. The V gene's germline CDR1 is SGHRS and CDR2 YFSETQ. The V end lost 4 bases, the J end lost 1 base, and 14 bases lay between the germline ends. The CDR3 region is CASSLLPSENTGELFF. The CDR3, as DNA: TGCGCCAGCAGCCTCCTTCCGAGTGAGAACACCGGGGAGCTGTTTTTT.

The chain has TRBV5-4 and TRBJ2-4; D call uncertain. The V end lost 3 bases, the J end lost 0 bases, and 10 bases lay between the germline ends. The CDR3 length is 15 residues. CDR1 and CDR2 from the germline V gene are SGHNT and YYREEE (reference sequence). CDR3 protein: CASSSAPLAKNIQYF. For the CDR3, the DNA is TGTGCCAGCAGCTCCGCTCCCCTAGCCAAAAACATTCAGTACTTC.

V is TRBV5-1 and J is TRBJ2-5; either TRBD1 or TRBD2 may supply D (5 bases each). Germline V gene lookup returns CDR1 SGHRS and CDR2 YFSETQ. There are 16 residues in the CDR3. V dropped 5 bases and J dropped 4 bases, with 21 bases sitting between them. The CDR3 loop is CASSSHPRGAGETQYF. CDR3 sequence (DNA): TGCGCCAGCAGTTCCCACCCACGAGGGGCGGGAGAGACCCAGTACTTC.

CDR3 amino acids: CASSSLGSNQPQHF. The CDR3 coding sequence is TGTGCCAGCAGCTCCCTCGGTAGCAATCAGCCCCAGCATTTT. The chain couples TRBV7-9 to TRBJ1-5; D remains ambiguous. Trimming removed 4 bases from V and 0 bases from J, with 7 bases in between. The CDR3 totals 14 residues. Germline CDR1 SEHNR, CDR2 FQNEAQ (reference sequence).

This clonotype was seen a few times. The V gene is TRBV7-9, the J gene TRBJ2-1; D possibly corresponds to TRBD1 (5 bases). Germline assignment: CDR1 SEHNR and CDR2 FQNEAQ (reference sequence). This CDR3 region has 15 residues. Deletions cut 4 bases from V and 1 base from J, with 11 bases between. The DNA of the CDR3 is TGTGCCAGCAGCTCCAGGGTAACGTCCTACAATGAGCAGTTCTTC. Translating it yields CASSSRVTSYNEQFF.

This clonotype was found a few times. The chain links TRBV5-5 to TRBJ2-1; no clear D. Trimming pared 2 bases from V and 7 bases from J, leaving 4 bases between. The CDR3 contains 11 residues. Germline CDR1 SGHKS, CDR2 YYEKEE (reference sequence). The CDR3 sequence: CASSFWNEQFF. CDR3 bases: TGTGCCAGCAGCTTTTGGAATGAGCAGTTCTTC.

Turning to this clonotype: At one end the junction does not follow the germline gene, possibly because of a read error. V usage is TRBV4-3 and J usage is TRBJ2-2, with D perhaps matching TRBD2 (5 bases). The CDR3 runs to 17 residues. CDR1 and CDR2 (germline): LGHNA, YSLEER. Here the CDR3 DNA reads TGCGCCAGCAGCCAAGATTCGGGGTATTCGAAGACCGGGGAGCTGTTTTTT. Amino acids: CASSQDSGYSKTGELFF.

The sample holds a few counts of this clonotype. The V and J genes are TRBV7-2 and TRBJ2-3; D gene uncertain. The CDR3 extends over 16 amino acids. Trimming removed 1 base at V and 0 bases at J, with 11 bases between. CDR1 and CDR2 from the germline V gene are SGHTA and FQGNSA. Written as DNA, the CDR3 is TGTGCCAGCAGCTTAGTCTGGGCCAAAAGCACAGATACGCAGTATTTT. It codes for CASSLVWAKSTDTQYF.

The chain joins TRBV9 to TRBJ2-1; 8 bases are shared with TRBD1. V was pared by 4 bases and J by 6 bases, with 9 bases of the junction left unmatched. The CDR3 has 15 residues. The V gene's germline CDR1 is SGDLS and CDR2 YYNGEE. The DNA for the CDR3 is TGTGCCAGCAGCTTCGGACAGGGTGTGAGCAATGAGCAGTTCTTC. Amino acids: CASSFGQGVSNEQFF.